One sample yielded the 2 T cell receptor beta chains listed below, sequenced in a study of HIV-infected patients and healthy controls. The repertoire came from unfractionated whole blood and reflected all unsorted peripheral T cells. Reverse transcription used 450 to 650 ng RNA and constant-region primers for alpha and beta. Separate chain-specific third strand synthesis with multiplexing indices produced the alpha and beta libraries. Via MiXCR, TCRdb re-called the 5' RACE reads, giving one row per CDR3 protein. The sample lists approximately 9,000 distinct CDR3 sequences; 6.5% to 9.5% were seen once. The sample consisted of blood, taken before antiretroviral therapy. These receptors were taken from an adult with HIV infection. The donor label of this sample is uncertain.

V usage is TRBV4-1 and J usage is TRBJ2-6, with 8 positions matching TRBD2. The CDR3 covers 15 residues. Germline CDR1 reads MGHRA; CDR2 reads YSYEKL. J lost 4 bases, V lost 11 bases, and 10 bases had no gene match. The CDR3 loop is CAGSAGGAGANVLTF. The DNA of the CDR3 is TGCGCCGGCTCCGCGGGGGGAGCAGGGGCCAACGTCCTGACTTTC.

This clonotype was seen at least ten times. This chain joins TRBV7-8 and TRBJ2-1; TRBD1 aligns across 8 bases. With V trimmed by 2 bases and J by 8 bases, 14 bases remained unmatched. CDR3 length equals 17 residues. Germline V gives CDR1 SGHVS, CDR2 FQNEAQ. The DNA of the CDR3 is TGTGCCAGCAGCTTAATAGGGGGACAGGCCGAGAGGGATGAGCAGTTCTTC. It specifies CASSLIGGQAERDEQFF.